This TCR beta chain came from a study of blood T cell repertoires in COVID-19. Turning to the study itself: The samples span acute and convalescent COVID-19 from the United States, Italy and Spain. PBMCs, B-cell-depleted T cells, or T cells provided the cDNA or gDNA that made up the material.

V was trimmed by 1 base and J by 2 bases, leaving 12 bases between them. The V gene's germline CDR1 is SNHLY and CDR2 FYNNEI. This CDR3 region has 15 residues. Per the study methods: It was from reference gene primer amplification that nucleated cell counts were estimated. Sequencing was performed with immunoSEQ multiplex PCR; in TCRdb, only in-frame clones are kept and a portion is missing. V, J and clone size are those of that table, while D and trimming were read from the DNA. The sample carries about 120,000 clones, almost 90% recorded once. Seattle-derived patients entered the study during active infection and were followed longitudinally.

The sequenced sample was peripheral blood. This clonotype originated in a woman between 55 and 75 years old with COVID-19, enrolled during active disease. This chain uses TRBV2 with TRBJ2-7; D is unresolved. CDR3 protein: CASSEGPGTTYEQYF. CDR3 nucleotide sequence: TGTGCCAGCAGTGAAGGCCCCGGTACCACCTACGAGCAGTACTTC.